This T cell receptor beta chain appears in the sequencing data of a study of blood T cell repertoires in COVID-19. As for the study in general: Both acute and convalescent COVID-19 samples were obtained from the United States, Italy and Spain. From T cells, B-cell-depleted T cells, or PBMCs came the material, which was cDNA or gDNA.

Per the authors' pipeline: Quantification of nucleated cells was approximated via reference gene primer amplification. Sequenced by immunoSEQ multiplex PCR; TCRdb stores in-frame clones only, minus some. V and J calls plus clone size are reproduced from that table; the DNA served to infer D and trimming. The sample includes roughly 100,000 clones, approximately 76% seen only once; the top ten take around 7%. The germline gives CDR1 MNHEY, CDR2 SMNVEV (reference sequence). The CDR3 runs 17 residues. V shed 6 bases and J 0 bases; nucleotides not matched to a gene: 12. This chain joins TRBV27 and TRBJ2-3, with 7 bases fitting TRBD2. This clonotype originated in a man in his 70s with acute or convalescent COVID-19. Sequenced sample: peripheral blood. CDR3 loop: CASSRRGASGSTDTQYF. The CDR3 bases are TGTGCCAGCAGCCGCCGAGGGGCTAGCGGTAGCACAGATACGCAGTATTTT.